This T cell receptor beta chain was observed in a study of CD8 T cells in Susac syndrome. The authors reverse transcribed roughly 0.5 to 1 ug RNA with random hexamers. Amplification of TCR beta CDR3 was carried out by immunoSEQ multiplex PCR, which covered 54 Vbeta and 13 Jbeta segments. TCRdb reanalysed the immunoSEQ multiplex PCR reads using MiXCR and keeps one entry per CDR3 protein. The table records around 300,000 distinct CDR3 sequences, 90% to 95% of them present only once. The CDR3 has 15 amino acids. Germline V gene sequence: CDR1 LNHDA, CDR2 SQIVND (reference sequence). Trimming took off 10 bases at V and 0 bases at J, with 18 bases between the two ends. Sequencing of TCR beta drew on CD8+ and CD4+ T cells from blood.

Material: CD4+ T cells from PBMCs. The J gene is TRBJ1-1, the V gene TRBV19; D is perhaps TRBD1 (6 bases). The sequence came from a human donor with multiple sclerosis. In DNA form, the CDR3 reads TGTGCCACCTTGGATCGCGGACAGTTGAACACTGAAGCTTTCTTT. It encodes CATLDRGQLNTEAFF.